This T cell receptor beta chain is from a study of response to subunit inactivated influenza vaccine. Whole-study results and caveats: After each seasonal influenza vaccination, few new T cells are recruited, the authors suggested.

Germline lookup yields CDR1 SEHNR and CDR2 FQNEAQ (reference sequence). V gave up 4 bases and J gave up 0 bases, with 12 bases separating them. The CDR3 sequence is 15 residues long. This clonotype has just a few counts. Its antigen is not identified. TCRdb re-called the RT-PCR reads with MiXCR, one entry per CDR3 protein. The sample includes 650,000 or so distinct CDR3 sequences, around 15% of them seen just once. The clonotype comes from a middle-aged man who received an inactivated influenza vaccine. The chain combines TRBV7-9 with TRBJ1-2, with D unresolved. Specimen: PBMCs from blood, collected less than 15 days before vaccination. This CDR3 is CASSSTQLANYGYTF. The DNA of the CDR3 is TGTGCCAGCAGCTCGACACAGTTAGCTAACTATGGCTACACCTTC.